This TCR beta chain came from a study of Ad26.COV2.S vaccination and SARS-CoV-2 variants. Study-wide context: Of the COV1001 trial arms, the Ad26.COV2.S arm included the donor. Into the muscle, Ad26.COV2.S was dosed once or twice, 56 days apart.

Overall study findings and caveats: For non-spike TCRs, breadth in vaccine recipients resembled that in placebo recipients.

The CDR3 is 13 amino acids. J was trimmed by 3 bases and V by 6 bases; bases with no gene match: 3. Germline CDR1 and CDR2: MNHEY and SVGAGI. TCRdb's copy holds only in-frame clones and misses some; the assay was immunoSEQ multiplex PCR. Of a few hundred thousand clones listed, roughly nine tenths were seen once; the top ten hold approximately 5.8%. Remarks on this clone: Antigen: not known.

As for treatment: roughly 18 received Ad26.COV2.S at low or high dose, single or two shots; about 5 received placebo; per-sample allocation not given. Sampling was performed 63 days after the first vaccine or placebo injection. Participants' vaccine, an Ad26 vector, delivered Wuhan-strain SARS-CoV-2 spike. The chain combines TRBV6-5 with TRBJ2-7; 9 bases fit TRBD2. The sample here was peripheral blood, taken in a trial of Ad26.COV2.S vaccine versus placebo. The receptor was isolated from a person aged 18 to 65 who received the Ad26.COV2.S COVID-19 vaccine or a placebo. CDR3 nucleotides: TGTGCCAGCAGGCTAGCGGGGAACTACGAGCAGTACTTC. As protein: CASRLAGNYEQYF.